This T cell receptor beta chain was found in a study of blood T cell repertoires in COVID-19. Across the whole study: Samples came from the United States, Italy and Spain, spanning acute and convalescent COVID-19. T cells, B-cell-depleted T cells, or PBMCs provided the cDNA or gDNA that served as material.

Trimming stripped 4 bases from V and 5 bases from J, with 9 bases between. The CDR3 has 14 amino acids. Germline lookup yields CDR1 MNHEY and CDR2 SMNVEV (reference sequence). In the study's own analysis: How many nucleated cells were present was estimated from reference gene primer amplification. Profiled with immunoSEQ multiplex PCR; TCRdb holds only in-frame clones, not every one. V and J calls and clone size follow that table, whereas D and trimming were derived from the DNA. The table lists about 110,000 clones, around 80% of them singletons, with around 4.5% in the top ten. The sample comprised peripheral blood. This clonotype was sampled from a man in his 70s with acute or convalescent COVID-19. J is TRBJ1-6 and V is TRBV27; TRBD1 is a possible D gene (5 bases). In DNA, the CDR3 is TGTGCCAGCAGTTCCCGGGGGAATAATTCACCCCTCCACTTT. Translation: CASSSRGNNSPLHF.